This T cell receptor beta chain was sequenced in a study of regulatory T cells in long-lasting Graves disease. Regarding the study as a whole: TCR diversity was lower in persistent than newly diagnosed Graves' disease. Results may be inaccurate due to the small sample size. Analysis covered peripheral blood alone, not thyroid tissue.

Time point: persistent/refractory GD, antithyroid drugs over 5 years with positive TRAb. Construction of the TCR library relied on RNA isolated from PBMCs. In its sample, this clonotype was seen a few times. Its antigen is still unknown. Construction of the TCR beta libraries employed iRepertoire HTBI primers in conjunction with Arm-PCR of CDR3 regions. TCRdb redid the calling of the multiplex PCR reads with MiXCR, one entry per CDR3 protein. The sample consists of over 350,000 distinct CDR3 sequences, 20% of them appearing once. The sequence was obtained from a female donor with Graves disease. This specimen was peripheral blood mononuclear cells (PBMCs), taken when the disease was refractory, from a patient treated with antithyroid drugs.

CDR3 in amino acids: CASSENNLYGYTF. The CDR3 coding sequence is TGTGCCAGCAGTGAGAATAACCTCTATGGCTACACCTTC. The chain is built from TRBV6-1 and TRBJ1-2; D uncertain. The CDR3 loop spans 13 amino acids. Looked up from germline, CDR1 is MNHNS and CDR2 is SASEGT. V lost 3 bases, J lost 4 bases, and 9 bases lay in between.